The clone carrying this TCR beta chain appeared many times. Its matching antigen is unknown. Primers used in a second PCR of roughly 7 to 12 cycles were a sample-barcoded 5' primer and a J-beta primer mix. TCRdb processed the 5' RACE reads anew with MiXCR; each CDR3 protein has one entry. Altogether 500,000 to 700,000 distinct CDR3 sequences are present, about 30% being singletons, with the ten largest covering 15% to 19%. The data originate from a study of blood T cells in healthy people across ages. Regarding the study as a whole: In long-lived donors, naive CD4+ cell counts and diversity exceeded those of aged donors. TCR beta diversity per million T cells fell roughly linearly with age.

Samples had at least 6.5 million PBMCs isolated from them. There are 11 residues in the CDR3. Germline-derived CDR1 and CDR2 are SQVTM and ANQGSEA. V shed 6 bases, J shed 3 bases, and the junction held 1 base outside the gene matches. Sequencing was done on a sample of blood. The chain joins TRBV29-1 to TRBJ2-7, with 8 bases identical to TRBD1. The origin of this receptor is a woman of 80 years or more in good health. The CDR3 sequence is CSVGQDYEQYF. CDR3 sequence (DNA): TGCAGCGTGGGACAGGACTACGAGCAGTACTTC.